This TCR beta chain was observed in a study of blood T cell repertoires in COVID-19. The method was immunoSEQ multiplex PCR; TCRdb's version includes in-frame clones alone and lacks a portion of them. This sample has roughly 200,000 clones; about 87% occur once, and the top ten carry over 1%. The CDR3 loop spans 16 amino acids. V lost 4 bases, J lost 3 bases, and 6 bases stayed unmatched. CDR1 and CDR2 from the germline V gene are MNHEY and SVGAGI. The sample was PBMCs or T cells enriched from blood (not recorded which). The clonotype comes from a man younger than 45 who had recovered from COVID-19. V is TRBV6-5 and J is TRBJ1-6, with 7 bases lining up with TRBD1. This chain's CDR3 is CASSSGTVLYNSPLHF. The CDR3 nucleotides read TGTGCCAGCAGTTCGGGGACAGTCCTCTATAATTCACCCCTCCACTTT.